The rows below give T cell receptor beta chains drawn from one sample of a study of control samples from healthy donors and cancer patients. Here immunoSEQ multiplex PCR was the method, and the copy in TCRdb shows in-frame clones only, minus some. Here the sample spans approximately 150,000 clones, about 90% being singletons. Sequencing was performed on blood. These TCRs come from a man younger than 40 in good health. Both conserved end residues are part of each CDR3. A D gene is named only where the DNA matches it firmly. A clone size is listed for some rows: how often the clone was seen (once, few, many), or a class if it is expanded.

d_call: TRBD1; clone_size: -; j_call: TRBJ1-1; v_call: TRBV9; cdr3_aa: CASSVVLGQGSGTEAFF; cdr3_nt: TGTGCCAGCAGCGTAGTTTTGGGACAGGGATCGGGCACTGAAGCTTTCTTT
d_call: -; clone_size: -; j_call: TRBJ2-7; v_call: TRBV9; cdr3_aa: CASSVRGAGEQYF; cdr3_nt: TGTGCCAGCAGCGTTAGGGGGGCAGGGGAGCAGTACTTC
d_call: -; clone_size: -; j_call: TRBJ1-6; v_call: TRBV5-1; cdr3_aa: CASSLETAPSPLHF; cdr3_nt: TGCGCCAGCAGCTTGGAAACGGCGCCTTCACCCCTCCACTTT
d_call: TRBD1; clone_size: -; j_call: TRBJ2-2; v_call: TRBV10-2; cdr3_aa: CASHRGPGELFF; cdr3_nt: TGCGCCAGTCACAGGGGACCCGGGGAGCTGTTTTTT
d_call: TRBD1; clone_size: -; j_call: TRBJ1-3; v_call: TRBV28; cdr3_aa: CASSVTSTGTGGFIAGNTIYF; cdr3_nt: TGTGCCAGCAGCGTCACCAGCACCGGGACAGGGGGTTTTATCGCTGGAAACACCATATATTTT
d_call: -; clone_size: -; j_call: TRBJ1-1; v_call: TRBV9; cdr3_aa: CASSLGGQGPNTEAFF; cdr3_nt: TGTGCCAGCAGCCTGGGGGGGCAGGGGCCGAACACTGAAGCTTTCTTT
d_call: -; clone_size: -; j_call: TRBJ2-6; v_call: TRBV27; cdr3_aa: CPSPLRGSGANVLTF; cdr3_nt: TGTCCCAGTCCCCTCAGGGGCTCTGGGGCCAACGTCCTGACTTTC
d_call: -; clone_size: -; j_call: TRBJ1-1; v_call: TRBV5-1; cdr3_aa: CASSTQGSLNTEAFF; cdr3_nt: TGCGCCAGCAGCACTCAGGGGTCTCTGAACACTGAAGCTTTCTTT
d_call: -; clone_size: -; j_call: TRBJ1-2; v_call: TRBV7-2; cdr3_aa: CASSLDSLDGYTF; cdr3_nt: TGTGCCAGCAGCTTGGACTCTTTGGATGGCTACACCTTC
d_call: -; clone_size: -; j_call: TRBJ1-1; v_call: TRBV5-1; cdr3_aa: CASSLGGILNTEAFF; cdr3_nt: TGCGCCAGCAGCTTGGGAGGGATTTTGAACACTGAAGCTTTCTTT
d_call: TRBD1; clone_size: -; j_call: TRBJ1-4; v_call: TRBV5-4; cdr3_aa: CASSPGQGRANEKLFF; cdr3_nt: TGTGCCAGCAGCCCCGGACAGGGGCGGGCTAATGAAAAACTGTTTTTT
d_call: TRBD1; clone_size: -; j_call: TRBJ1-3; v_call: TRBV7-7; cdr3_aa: CASSLGQGFGNTIYF; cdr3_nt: TGTGCCAGCAGCTTAGGACAGGGATTTGGAAACACCATATATTTT
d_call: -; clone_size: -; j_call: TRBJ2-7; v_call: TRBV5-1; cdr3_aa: CASSFEIPRYEQYF; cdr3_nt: TGCGCCAGCAGCTTCGAAATTCCCCGCTACGAGCAGTACTTC
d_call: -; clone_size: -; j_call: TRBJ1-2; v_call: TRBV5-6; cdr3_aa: CASSLDDYGYTF; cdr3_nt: TGTGCCAGCAGCTTGGACGATTATGGCTACACCTTC
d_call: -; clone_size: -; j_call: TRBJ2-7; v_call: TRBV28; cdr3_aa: CASSSLFGTPRLYYEQYF; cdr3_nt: TGTGCCAGCAGTTCTTTATTCGGGACTCCGAGACTTTACTACGAGCAGTACTTC
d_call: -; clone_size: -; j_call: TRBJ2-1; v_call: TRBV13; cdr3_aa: CARDPNSYNEQFF; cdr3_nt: TGTGCCAGGGACCCCAACTCCTACAATGAGCAGTTCTTC
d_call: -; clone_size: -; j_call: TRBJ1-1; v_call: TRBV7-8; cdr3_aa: CASSLAGGRSEAFF; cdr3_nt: TGTGCCAGCAGCTTAGCGGGGGGCAGATCTGAAGCTTTCTTT
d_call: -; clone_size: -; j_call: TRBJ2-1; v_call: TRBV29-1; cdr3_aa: CSVGVSGPSYNEQFF; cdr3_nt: TGCAGCGTTGGTGTCAGCGGGCCGTCCTACAATGAGCAGTTCTTC
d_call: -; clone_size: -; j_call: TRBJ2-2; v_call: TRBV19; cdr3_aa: CASSRTENTGELFF; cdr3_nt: TGTGCCAGTAGCAGGACAGAGAACACCGGGGAGCTGTTTTTT
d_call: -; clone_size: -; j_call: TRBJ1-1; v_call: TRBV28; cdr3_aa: CASSLSGLTEAFF; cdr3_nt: TGTGCCAGCAGTTTATCTGGCCTCACTGAAGCTTTCTTT
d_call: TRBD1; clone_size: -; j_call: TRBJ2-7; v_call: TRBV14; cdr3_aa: CASSQVGTGGNEQYF; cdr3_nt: TGTGCCAGCAGCCAAGTTGGGACAGGGGGCAACGAGCAGTACTTC
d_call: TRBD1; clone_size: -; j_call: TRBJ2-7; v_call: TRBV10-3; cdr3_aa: CAISESTGSSYEQYF; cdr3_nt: TGTGCCATCAGTGAATCGACAGGGAGCTCCTACGAGCAGTACTTC
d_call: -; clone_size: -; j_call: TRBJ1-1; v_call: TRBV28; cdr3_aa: CASSLWEGFNTEAFF; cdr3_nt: TGTGCCAGCAGTTTATGGGAAGGATTCAACACTGAAGCTTTCTTT
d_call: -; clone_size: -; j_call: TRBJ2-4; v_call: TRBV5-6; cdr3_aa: CASSPQGGAKNIQYF; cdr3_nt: TGTGCCAGCAGCCCTCAGGGGGGGGCCAAAAACATTCAGTACTTC
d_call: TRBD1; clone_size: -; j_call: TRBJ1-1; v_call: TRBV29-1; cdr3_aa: CSVEGGTVNTEAFF; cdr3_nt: TGCAGCGTTGAGGGGGGGACAGTGAACACTGAAGCTTTCTTT
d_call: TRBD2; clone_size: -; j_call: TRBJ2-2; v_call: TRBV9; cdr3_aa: CASSYSGGADTGELFF; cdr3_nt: TGTGCCAGCAGCTATAGCGGGGGGGCCGACACCGGGGAGCTGTTTTTT
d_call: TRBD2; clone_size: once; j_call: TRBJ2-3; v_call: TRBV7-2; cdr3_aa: CASSLTSGTTDTQYF; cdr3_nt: TGTGCCAGCAGCCTGACTAGCGGGACGACAGATACGCAGTATTTT
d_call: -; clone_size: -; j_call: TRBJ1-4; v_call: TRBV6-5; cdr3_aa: CATTQGGRTNEKLFF; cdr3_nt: TGTGCCACAACCCAAGGGGGGCGAACTAATGAAAAACTGTTTTTT
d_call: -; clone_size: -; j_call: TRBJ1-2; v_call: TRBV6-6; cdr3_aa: CASSYSIPGHGYTF; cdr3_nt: TGTGCCAGCAGTTACTCGATCCCAGGGCATGGCTACACCTTC
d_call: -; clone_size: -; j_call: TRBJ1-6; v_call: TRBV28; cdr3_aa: CASSLQALASSPLHF; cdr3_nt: TGTGCCAGCAGTTTACAGGCCTTGGCGAGTTCACCCCTCCACTTT
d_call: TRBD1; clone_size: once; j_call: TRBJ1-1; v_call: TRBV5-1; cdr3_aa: CASSSYRGGGSTEAFF; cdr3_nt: TGCGCCAGCAGCTCGTACCGAGGGGGCGGGAGCACTGAAGCTTTCTTT
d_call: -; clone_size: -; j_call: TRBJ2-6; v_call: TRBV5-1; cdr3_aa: CASSLEGAGANVLTF; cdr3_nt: TGCGCCAGCAGCTTGGAGGGGGCTGGGGCCAACGTCCTGACTTTC
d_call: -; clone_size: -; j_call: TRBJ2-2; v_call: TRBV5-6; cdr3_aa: CASSNPTRDKNTGELFF; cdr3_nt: TGTGCCAGCAGCAACCCAACAAGGGACAAGAACACCGGGGAGCTGTTTTTT
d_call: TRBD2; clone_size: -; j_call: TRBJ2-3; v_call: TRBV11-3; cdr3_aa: CASSSSGGSTDTQYF; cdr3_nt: TGTGCCAGCAGCTCGAGCGGGGGGAGCACAGATACGCAGTATTTT